A selection of T cell receptor beta chains follows, all from one sample in a study of T cell repertoires in cytomegalovirus infection. Antigens of these TCRs are unknown. TCRdb re-called the reads with MiXCR, one entry per CDR3 protein. The table lists just under 500,000 distinct CDR3 sequences, 30% to 35% of them singletons, with roughly 16% in the top ten. The material was cultured PBMCs, obtained from culture after CMV antigen stimulation. The source of these receptors is a human donor in good health (CMV status not recorded). Some clones in this sample may be carry-over from other donors' samples. CDR3s include the opening cysteine and the closing phenylalanine or tryptophan. Fields, in order: V gene, CDR3 length, J gene, clone size, CDR3 protein. Expanded clones are given a class, and other clones once, few, many or no size at all.

v_call: TRBV11-2
cdr3_length: 11
j_call: TRBJ1-1
clone_size: few
cdr3_aa: CASSSARGAFF

v_call: TRBV7-2
cdr3_length: 14
j_call: TRBJ2-5
clone_size: few
cdr3_aa: CASSFSRHRETQYF

v_call: TRBV6-2/TRBV6-3
cdr3_length: 15
j_call: TRBJ2-2
clone_size: NA
cdr3_aa: CASSYVVRGTGELFF

v_call: TRBV7-2
cdr3_length: 15
j_call: TRBJ2-2
clone_size: many
cdr3_aa: CASSPRGQGTGELFF

v_call: TRBV6-2/TRBV6-3
cdr3_length: 18
j_call: TRBJ2-3
clone_size: NA
cdr3_aa: CASSYPSSSGEGKDTQYF

v_call: TRBV7-2
cdr3_length: 15
j_call: TRBJ2-1
clone_size: NA
cdr3_aa: CASSESGAPGSEQFF

v_call: TRBV7-6
cdr3_length: 13
j_call: TRBJ1-2
clone_size: NA
cdr3_aa: CASSLATGRGYTF

v_call: TRBV7-2
cdr3_length: 17
j_call: TRBJ2-5
clone_size: few
cdr3_aa: CASSLTPSGRGGETQYF

v_call: TRBV24-1
cdr3_length: 20
j_call: TRBJ1-5
clone_size: few
cdr3_aa: CATSDLGGIDPQASNQPQHF

v_call: TRBV4-3
cdr3_length: 16
j_call: TRBJ2-1
clone_size: NA
cdr3_aa: CASSQDFLDSYNEQFF

v_call: TRBV23-1
cdr3_length: 12
j_call: TRBJ2-4
clone_size: NA
cdr3_aa: CASSQSGRIQYF

v_call: TRBV7-2
cdr3_length: 14
j_call: TRBJ2-1
clone_size: many
cdr3_aa: CASRGESSYNEQFF

v_call: TRBV27
cdr3_length: 14
j_call: TRBJ2-5
clone_size: NA
cdr3_aa: CASSRRCVGETQYF

v_call: TRBV10-3
cdr3_length: 15
j_call: TRBJ2-3
clone_size: NA
cdr3_aa: CAIRSGDRITDTQYF

v_call: TRBV12-3/TRBV12-4
cdr3_length: 14
j_call: TRBJ2-3
clone_size: NA
cdr3_aa: CASTRDQPTDTQYF

v_call: TRBV28
cdr3_length: 12
j_call: TRBJ2-2
clone_size: NA
cdr3_aa: CASSLGARELFF

v_call: TRBV7-3
cdr3_length: 16
j_call: TRBJ2-1
clone_size: NA
cdr3_aa: CASSLSPGTENNEQFF

v_call: TRBV7-6
cdr3_length: 14
j_call: TRBJ2-3
clone_size: many
cdr3_aa: CASSSRVEGDTQYF

v_call: TRBV6-2/TRBV6-3
cdr3_length: 14
j_call: TRBJ2-1
clone_size: NA
cdr3_aa: CASSLAGARIEQFF

v_call: TRBV19
cdr3_length: 15
j_call: TRBJ1-2
clone_size: NA
cdr3_aa: CASNDPGPRLDGYTF

v_call: TRBV12-3/TRBV12-4
cdr3_length: 14
j_call: TRBJ1-6
clone_size: NA
cdr3_aa: CASGGEAGNSPLHF

v_call: TRBV7-6
cdr3_length: 13
j_call: TRBJ1-1
clone_size: NA
cdr3_aa: CASSLPGAAEAFF

v_call: TRBV7-2
cdr3_length: 12
j_call: TRBJ2-7
clone_size: NA
cdr3_aa: CASSLNRGPLDF

v_call: TRBV11-3
cdr3_length: 15
j_call: TRBJ2-5
clone_size: few
cdr3_aa: CASSLRSPGLETQYF

v_call: TRBV29-1
cdr3_length: 18
j_call: TRBJ2-3
clone_size: once
cdr3_aa: CSVEDRGRGGGGTDTQYF

v_call: TRBV7-2
cdr3_length: 14
j_call: TRBJ2-1
clone_size: many
cdr3_aa: CASSLAGGNNEQFF

v_call: TRBV20-1
cdr3_length: 11
j_call: TRBJ2-3
clone_size: NA
cdr3_aa: CSARWGEPQYF

v_call: TRBV20-1
cdr3_length: 13
j_call: TRBJ1-1
clone_size: NA
cdr3_aa: CSASRGKETEAFF

v_call: TRBV11-1
cdr3_length: 15
j_call: TRBJ2-3
clone_size: few
cdr3_aa: CASSPDEKGTDTQYF

v_call: TRBV5-1
cdr3_length: 13
j_call: TRBJ2-5
clone_size: NA
cdr3_aa: CASSLALTETQYF

v_call: TRBV6-6
cdr3_length: 15
j_call: TRBJ1-2
clone_size: NA
cdr3_aa: CASSATTGPNYGYTF

v_call: TRBV12-3/TRBV12-4
cdr3_length: 13
j_call: TRBJ1-1
clone_size: few
cdr3_aa: CASSLKGSPEAFF

v_call: TRBV5-4
cdr3_length: 15
j_call: TRBJ2-5
clone_size: NA
cdr3_aa: CASSLVGGAEETQYF

v_call: TRBV6-5
cdr3_length: 14
j_call: TRBJ1-5
clone_size: NA
cdr3_aa: CASSSAGKYQPQHF

v_call: TRBV6-5
cdr3_length: 18
j_call: TRBJ1-2
clone_size: NA
cdr3_aa: CASSYGGVFTGGNYGYTF

v_call: TRBV20-1
cdr3_length: 17
j_call: TRBJ1-5
clone_size: many
cdr3_aa: CSAIVGDGAYSNQPQHF

v_call: TRBV10-2
cdr3_length: 14
j_call: TRBJ2-5
clone_size: NA
cdr3_aa: CASSGGDFQETQYF

v_call: TRBV7-2
cdr3_length: 15
j_call: TRBJ1-1
clone_size: many
cdr3_aa: CASSPTTGRFTEAFF

v_call: TRBV12-3/TRBV12-4
cdr3_length: 18
j_call: TRBJ2-2
clone_size: few
cdr3_aa: CASSLTGTGWPNTGELFF

v_call: TRBV12-3/TRBV12-4
cdr3_length: 14
j_call: TRBJ2-1
clone_size: NA
cdr3_aa: CASNPSDPNNEQFF

v_call: TRBV7-3
cdr3_length: 18
j_call: TRBJ2-1
clone_size: NA
cdr3_aa: CASSQGGGLAGVGNEQFF

v_call: TRBV7-8
cdr3_length: 16
j_call: TRBJ2-7
clone_size: NA
cdr3_aa: CASSYGAGGVGYEQYF

v_call: TRBV27
cdr3_length: 15
j_call: TRBJ2-7
clone_size: NA
cdr3_aa: CASSLGTGRSYEQYF

v_call: TRBV7-9
cdr3_length: 15
j_call: TRBJ2-2
clone_size: NA
cdr3_aa: CASSPRLAGGGELFF

v_call: TRBV29-1
cdr3_length: 12
j_call: TRBJ1-2
clone_size: NA
cdr3_aa: CSVEELTSGYTF

v_call: TRBV19
cdr3_length: 13
j_call: TRBJ1-1
clone_size: NA
cdr3_aa: CASRRIINTEAFF

v_call: TRBV28
cdr3_length: 15
j_call: TRBJ1-1
clone_size: many
cdr3_aa: CASSSSGDPNTEAFF

v_call: TRBV7-2
cdr3_length: 16
j_call: TRBJ2-3
clone_size: NA
cdr3_aa: CASSFPGLDATDTQYF

v_call: TRBV6-2/TRBV6-3
cdr3_length: 13
j_call: TRBJ2-1
clone_size: NA
cdr3_aa: CASSYSNFKGQFF

v_call: TRBV6-2/TRBV6-3
cdr3_length: 15
j_call: TRBJ2-1
clone_size: NA
cdr3_aa: CASSYQAGGSDEQFF

v_call: TRBV7-2
cdr3_length: 14
j_call: TRBJ2-5
clone_size: many
cdr3_aa: CASSLWTGQEIQYF

v_call: TRBV12-3/TRBV12-4
cdr3_length: 14
j_call: TRBJ1-1
clone_size: NA
cdr3_aa: CASIIRGLWTEAFF

v_call: TRBV28
cdr3_length: 14
j_call: TRBJ1-6
clone_size: NA
cdr3_aa: CASSFDGYNSPLHF

v_call: TRBV5-6
cdr3_length: 14
j_call: TRBJ2-3
clone_size: few
cdr3_aa: CASSLDRVIDTQYF

v_call: TRBV7-8
cdr3_length: 14
j_call: TRBJ1-4
clone_size: many
cdr3_aa: CATSRDNEREKLFF